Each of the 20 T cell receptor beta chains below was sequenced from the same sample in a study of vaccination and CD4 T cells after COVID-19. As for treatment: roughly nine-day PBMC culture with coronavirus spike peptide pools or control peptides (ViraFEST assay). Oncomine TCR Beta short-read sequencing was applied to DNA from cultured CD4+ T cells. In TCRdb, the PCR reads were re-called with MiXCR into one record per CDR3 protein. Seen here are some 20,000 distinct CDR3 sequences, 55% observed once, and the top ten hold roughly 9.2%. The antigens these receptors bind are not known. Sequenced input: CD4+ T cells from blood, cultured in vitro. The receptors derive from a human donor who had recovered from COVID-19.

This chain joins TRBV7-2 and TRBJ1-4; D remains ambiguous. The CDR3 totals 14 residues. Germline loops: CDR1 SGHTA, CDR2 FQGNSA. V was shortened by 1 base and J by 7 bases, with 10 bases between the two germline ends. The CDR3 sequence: CASSLGVSSEKLFF. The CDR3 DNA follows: TGTGCCAGCAGCTTAGGGGTTAGCAGTGAAAAACTGTTTTTT.

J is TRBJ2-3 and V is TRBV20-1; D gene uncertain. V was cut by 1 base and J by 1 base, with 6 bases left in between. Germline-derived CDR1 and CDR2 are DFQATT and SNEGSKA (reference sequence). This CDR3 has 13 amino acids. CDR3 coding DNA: TGCAGTGCTAGAGCGCCGGGCACAGATACGCAGTATTTT. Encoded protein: CSARAPGTDTQYF.

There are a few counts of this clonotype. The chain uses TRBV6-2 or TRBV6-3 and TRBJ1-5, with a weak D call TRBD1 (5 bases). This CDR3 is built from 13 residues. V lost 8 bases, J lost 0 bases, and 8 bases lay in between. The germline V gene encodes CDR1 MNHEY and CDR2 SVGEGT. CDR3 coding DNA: TGTGCCAGCTCAGGGTATAGCAATCAGCCCCAGCATTTT. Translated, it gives CASSGYSNQPQHF.

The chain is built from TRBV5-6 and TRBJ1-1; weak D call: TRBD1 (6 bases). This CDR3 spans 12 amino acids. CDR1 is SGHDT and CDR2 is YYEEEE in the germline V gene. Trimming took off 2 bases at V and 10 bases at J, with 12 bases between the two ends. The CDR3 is CASSFPRGRAFF. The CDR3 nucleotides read TGTGCCAGCAGCTTTCCCAGGGGAAGAGCTTTCTTT.

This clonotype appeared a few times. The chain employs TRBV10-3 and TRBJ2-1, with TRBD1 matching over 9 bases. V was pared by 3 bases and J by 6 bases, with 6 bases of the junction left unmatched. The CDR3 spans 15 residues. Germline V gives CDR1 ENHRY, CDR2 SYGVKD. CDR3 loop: CAISDRDRVTNEQFF. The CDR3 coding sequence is TGTGCCATCAGTGACCGGGACAGGGTGACCAATGAGCAGTTCTTC.

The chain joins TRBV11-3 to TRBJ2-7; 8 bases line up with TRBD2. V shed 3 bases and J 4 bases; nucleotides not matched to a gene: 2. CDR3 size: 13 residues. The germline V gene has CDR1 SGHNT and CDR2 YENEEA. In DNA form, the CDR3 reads TGTGCCAGCAGCTTCTCTAGCGGGTACGAGCAGTACTTC. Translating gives CASSFSSGYEQYF.

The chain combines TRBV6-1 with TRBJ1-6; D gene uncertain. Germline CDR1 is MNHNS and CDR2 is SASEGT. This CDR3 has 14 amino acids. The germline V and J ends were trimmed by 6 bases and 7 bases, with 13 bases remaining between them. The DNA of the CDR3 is TGTGCCAGCAGCCAAGTGGTTAGGAATTCACCCCTCCACTTT. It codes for CASSQVVRNSPLHF.

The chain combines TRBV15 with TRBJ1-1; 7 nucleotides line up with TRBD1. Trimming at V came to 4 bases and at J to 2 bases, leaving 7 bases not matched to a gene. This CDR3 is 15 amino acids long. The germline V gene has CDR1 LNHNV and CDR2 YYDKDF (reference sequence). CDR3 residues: CATSMAGGVNTEAFF. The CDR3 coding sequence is TGTGCCACCAGCATGGCAGGGGGTGTTAACACTGAAGCTTTCTTT.

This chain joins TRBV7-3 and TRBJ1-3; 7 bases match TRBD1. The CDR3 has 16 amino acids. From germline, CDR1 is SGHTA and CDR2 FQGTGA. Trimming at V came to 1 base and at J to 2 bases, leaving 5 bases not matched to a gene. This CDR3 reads CASSLNARGAGNTIYF. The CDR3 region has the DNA TGTGCCAGCAGCTTAAATGCCAGGGGGGCTGGAAACACCATATATTTT. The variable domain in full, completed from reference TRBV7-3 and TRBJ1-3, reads GAGVSQTPSNKVTEKGKYVELRCDPISGHTALYWYRQSLGQGPEFLIYFQGTGAADDSGLPNDRFFAVRPEGSVSTLKIQRTERGDSAVYLCASSLNARGAGNTIYFGEGSWLTVV.

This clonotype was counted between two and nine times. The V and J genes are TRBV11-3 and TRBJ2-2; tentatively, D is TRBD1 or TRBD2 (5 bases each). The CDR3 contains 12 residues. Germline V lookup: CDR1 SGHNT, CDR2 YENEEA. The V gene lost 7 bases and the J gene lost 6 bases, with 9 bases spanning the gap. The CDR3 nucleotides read TGTGCCAGCATGGGGGTCGCCGGGGAGCTGTTTTTT. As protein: CASMGVAGELFF. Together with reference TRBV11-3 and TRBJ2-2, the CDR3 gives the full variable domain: EAGVVQSPRYKIIEKKQPVAFWCNPISGHNTLYWYLQNLGQGPELLIRYENEEAVDDSQLPKDRFSAERLKGVDSTLKIQPAELGDSAVYLCASMGVAGELFFGEGSRLTVL.

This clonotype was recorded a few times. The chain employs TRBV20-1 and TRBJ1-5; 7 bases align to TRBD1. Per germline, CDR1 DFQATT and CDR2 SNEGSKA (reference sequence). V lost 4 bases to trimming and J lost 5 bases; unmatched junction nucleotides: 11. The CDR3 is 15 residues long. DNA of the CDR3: TGCAGTGCTACCCAGGGGGGGTCTTTGGATCAGCCCCAGCATTTT. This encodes CSATQGGSLDQPQHF.

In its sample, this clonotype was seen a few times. CDR3 protein: CAWSPGGDGQPQHF. The CDR3 region has the DNA TGTGCCTGGAGCCCGGGGGGCGACGGGCAGCCCCAGCATTTT. The rearrangement uses TRBV30 and TRBJ1-5; D is possibly TRBD1 (6 bases). The V end was cut by 3 bases, the J end by 7 bases, with 16 bases between. Germline V gene data show CDR1 as GTSNPN and CDR2 as SVGIG (reference sequence). The CDR3 totals 14 residues.

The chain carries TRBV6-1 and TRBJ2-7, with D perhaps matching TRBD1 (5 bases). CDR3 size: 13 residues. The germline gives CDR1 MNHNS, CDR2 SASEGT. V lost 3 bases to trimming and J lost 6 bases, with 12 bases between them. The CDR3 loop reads CASSDRALGEQYF. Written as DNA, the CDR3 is TGTGCCAGCAGTGACAGGGCATTAGGCGAGCAGTACTTC.

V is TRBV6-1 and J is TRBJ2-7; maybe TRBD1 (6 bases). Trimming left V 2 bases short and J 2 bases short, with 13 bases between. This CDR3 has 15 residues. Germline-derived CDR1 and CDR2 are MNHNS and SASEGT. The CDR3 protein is CASSETTGRTYEQYF. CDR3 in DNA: TGTGCCAGCAGTGAAACGACAGGCCGGACCTACGAGCAGTACTTC.

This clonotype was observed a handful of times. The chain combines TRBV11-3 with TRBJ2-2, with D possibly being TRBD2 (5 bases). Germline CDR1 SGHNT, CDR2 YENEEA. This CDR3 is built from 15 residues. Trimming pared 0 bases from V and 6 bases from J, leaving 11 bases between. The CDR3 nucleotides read TGTGCCAGCAGCTTAGACCGCCGAGGGCCCGGGGAGCTGTTTTTT. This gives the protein CASSLDRRGPGELFF. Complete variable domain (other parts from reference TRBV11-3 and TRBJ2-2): EAGVVQSPRYKIIEKKQPVAFWCNPISGHNTLYWYLQNLGQGPELLIRYENEEAVDDSQLPKDRFSAERLKGVDSTLKIQPAELGDSAVYLCASSLDRRGPGELFFGEGSRLTVL.

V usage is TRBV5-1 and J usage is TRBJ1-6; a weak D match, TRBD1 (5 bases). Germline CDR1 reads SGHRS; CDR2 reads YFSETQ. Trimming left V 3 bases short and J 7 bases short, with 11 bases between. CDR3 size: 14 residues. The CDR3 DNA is TGCGCCAGCAGCTCGGGGGTTACAAATTCACCCCTCCACTTT. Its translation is CASSSGVTNSPLHF.

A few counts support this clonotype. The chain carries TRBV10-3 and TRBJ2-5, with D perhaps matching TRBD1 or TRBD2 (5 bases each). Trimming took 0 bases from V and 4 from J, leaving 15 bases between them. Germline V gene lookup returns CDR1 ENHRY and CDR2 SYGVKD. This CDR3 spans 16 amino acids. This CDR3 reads CAISESLYGAGETQYF. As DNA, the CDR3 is TGTGCCATCAGTGAGTCCCTCTATGGGGCGGGAGAGACCCAGTACTTC.

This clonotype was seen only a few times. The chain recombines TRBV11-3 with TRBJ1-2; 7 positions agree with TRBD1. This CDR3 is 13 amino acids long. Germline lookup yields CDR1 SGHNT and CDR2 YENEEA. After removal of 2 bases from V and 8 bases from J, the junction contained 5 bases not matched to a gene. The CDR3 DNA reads TGTGCCAGCAGCTTACGGACAGGTTTAGGCTACACCTTC. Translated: CASSLRTGLGYTF.

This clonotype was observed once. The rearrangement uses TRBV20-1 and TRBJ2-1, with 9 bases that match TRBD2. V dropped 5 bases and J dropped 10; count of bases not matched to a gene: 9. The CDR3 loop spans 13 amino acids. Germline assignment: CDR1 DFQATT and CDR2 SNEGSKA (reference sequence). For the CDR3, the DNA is TGCAGTGCTCGGCTAGCGGGGTCGAGGGAGCAGTTCTTC. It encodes CSARLAGSREQFF.

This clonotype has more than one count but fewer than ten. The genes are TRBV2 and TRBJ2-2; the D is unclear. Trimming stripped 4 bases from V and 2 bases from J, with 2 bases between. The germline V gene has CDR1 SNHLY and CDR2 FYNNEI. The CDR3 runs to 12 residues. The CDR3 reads CASSGNTGELFF. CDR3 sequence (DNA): TGTGCCAGCAGTGGAAACACCGGGGAGCTGTTTTTT.